This T cell receptor (beta chain) was obtained from a study of shared clonotypes between healthy human individuals. Background on the study: For every donor, three CD4 naive, three CD4 memory, two CD8 naive and one CD8 memory plates were used. Notes on the study in general: Sampling used blood alone; tissue repertoires probably differ.

Naive CD45RA+ and memory CD45RA-negative subsets were split from CD4+ cells. As for this clone: Its matching antigen is unknown.

The germline gives CDR1 SNHLY, CDR2 FYNNEI. V lost 3 bases and J lost 7, with 13 bases in between. The CDR3 consists of 14 residues. The repertoire was sequenced with immunoSEQ multiplex PCR; TCRdb's copy has only in-frame clones and lacks some. The sample lists roughly 2.2 million clones; just under 95% were seen once. Sequenced: naive CD4+ T cells from PBMCs. Subset in this sample: CD45RA+ positively selected. The chain couples TRBV2 to TRBJ1-5; D is possibly TRBD1 (6 bases). The TCR sequence derives from a young man in good health. Some clones in this sample may be carry-over from other donors' samples. CDR3 in amino acids: CASSDGGRAQPQHF. The CDR3 nucleotides are TGTGCCAGCAGTGACGGGGGGCGCGCCCAGCCCCAGCATTTT.